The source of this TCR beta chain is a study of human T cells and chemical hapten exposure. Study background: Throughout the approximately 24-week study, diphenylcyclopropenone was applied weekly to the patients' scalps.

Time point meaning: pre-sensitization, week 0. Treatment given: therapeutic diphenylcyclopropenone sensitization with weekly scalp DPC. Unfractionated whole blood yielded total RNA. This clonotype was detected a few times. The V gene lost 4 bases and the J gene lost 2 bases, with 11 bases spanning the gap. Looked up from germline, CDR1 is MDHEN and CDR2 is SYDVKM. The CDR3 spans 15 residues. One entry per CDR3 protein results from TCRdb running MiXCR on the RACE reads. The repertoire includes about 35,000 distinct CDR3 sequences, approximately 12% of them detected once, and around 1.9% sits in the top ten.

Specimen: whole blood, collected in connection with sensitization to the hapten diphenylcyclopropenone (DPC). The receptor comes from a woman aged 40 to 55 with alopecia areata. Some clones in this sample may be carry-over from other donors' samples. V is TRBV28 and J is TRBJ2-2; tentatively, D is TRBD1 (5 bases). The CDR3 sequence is CASSYTGSNTGELFF. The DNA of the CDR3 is TGTGCCAGCAGTTACACAGGATCCAACACCGGGGAGCTGTTTTTT.